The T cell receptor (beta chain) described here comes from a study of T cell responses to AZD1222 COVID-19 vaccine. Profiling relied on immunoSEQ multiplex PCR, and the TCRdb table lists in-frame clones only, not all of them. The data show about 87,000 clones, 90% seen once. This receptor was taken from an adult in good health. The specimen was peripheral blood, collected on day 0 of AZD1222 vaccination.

Here the CDR3 reads CATSDPRDPYNEQFF. CDR3 DNA: TGTGCCACCAGTGACCCCAGGGATCCCTACAATGAGCAGTTCTTC. The chain uses TRBV24-1 and TRBJ2-1, with a possible D match to TRBD1 (5 bases). Trimming stripped 4 bases from V and 2 bases from J, with 11 bases between. CDR3 length: 15 residues. CDR1 is KGHDR and CDR2 is SFDVKD in the germline V gene.